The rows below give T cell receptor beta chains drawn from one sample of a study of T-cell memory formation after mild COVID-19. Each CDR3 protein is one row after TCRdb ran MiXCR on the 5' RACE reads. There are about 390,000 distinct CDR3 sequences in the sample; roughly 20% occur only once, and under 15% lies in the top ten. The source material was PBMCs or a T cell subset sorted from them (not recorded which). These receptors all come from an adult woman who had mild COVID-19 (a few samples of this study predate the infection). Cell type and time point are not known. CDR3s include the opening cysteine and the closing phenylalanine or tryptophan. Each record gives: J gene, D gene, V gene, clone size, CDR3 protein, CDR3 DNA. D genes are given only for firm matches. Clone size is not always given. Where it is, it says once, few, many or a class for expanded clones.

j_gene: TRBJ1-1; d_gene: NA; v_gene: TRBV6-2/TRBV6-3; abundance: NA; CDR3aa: CASSYIPEEGWNTEAFF; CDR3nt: TGTGCCAGCAGTTACATCCCCGAAGAGGGATGGAACACTGAAGCTTTCTTT
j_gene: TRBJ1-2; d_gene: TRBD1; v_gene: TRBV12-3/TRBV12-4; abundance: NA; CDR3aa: CASRSPGQGAKGYTF; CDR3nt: TGTGCCAGCAGATCACCGGGACAGGGGGCGAAGGGCTACACCTTC
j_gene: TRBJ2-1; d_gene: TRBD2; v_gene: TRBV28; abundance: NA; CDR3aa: CASSSIAGGQFF; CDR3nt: TGTGCCAGCAGTTCCATAGCGGGCGGGCAGTTCTTC
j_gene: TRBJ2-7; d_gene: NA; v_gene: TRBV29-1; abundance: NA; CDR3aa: CSVVGPLAYEQYF; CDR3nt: TGCAGCGTTGTAGGTCCCTTGGCCTACGAGCAGTACTTC
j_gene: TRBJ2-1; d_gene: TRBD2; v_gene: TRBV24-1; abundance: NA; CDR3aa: CATSALTGTSFNEQFF; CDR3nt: TGTGCCACCAGTGCCCTCACCGGGACTAGCTTCAATGAGCAGTTCTTC
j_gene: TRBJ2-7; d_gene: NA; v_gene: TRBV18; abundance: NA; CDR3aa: CASSPWTDYEQYF; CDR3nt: TGTGCCAGCTCACCGTGGACAGACTACGAGCAGTACTTC
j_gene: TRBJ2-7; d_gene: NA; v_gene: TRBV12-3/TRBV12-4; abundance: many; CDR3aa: CASRITDHSYEQYF; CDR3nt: TGTGCCAGCAGGATAACAGATCACTCCTACGAGCAGTACTTC
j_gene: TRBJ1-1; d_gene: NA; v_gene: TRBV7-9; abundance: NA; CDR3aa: CASSLARGRNTEAFF; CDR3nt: TGTGCCAGCAGCTTAGCAAGGGGCCGGAACACTGAAGCTTTCTTT
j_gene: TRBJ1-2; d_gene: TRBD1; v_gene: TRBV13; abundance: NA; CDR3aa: CASSPRTGIYGYTF; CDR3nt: TGTGCCAGCAGCCCCCGGACAGGGATCTATGGCTACACCTTC
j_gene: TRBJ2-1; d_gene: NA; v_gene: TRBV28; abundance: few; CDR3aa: CASSFLKRDRYNEQFF; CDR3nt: TGTGCCAGCAGTTTTCTGAAGCGGGACAGATACAATGAGCAGTTCTTC
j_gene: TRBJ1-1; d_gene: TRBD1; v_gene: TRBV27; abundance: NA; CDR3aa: CASRRIQGARTEAFF; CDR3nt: TGTGCCAGCAGACGTATACAGGGGGCGCGGACTGAAGCTTTCTTT
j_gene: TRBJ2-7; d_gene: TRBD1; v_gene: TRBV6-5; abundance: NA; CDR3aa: CASSYWDRGSF; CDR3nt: TGTGCCAGCAGTTACTGGGACAGGGGAAGCTTC
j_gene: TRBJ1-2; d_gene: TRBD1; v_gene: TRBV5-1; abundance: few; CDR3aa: CASRITGDNYGYTF; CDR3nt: TGCGCCAGCAGGATTACAGGGGATAACTATGGCTACACCTTC
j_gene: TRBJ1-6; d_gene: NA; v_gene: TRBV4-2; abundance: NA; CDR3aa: CASSQDLTDSSSYNSPLHF; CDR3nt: TGTGCCAGCAGCCAAGATCTGACAGACTCGAGCTCCTATAATTCACCCCTCCACTTT
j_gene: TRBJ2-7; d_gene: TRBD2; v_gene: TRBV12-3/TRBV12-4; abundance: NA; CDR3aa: CASSFRRGGREQYF; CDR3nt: TGTGCCAGCAGTTTCCGGCGGGGGGGCCGCGAGCAGTACTTC
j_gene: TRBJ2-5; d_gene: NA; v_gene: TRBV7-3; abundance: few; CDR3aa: CASSAIGASAETQYF; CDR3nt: TGTGCCAGCAGCGCGATCGGGGCCTCAGCGGAGACCCAGTACTTC
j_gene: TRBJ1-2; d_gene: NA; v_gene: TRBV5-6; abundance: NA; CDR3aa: CASSGGGNYGYTF; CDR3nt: TGTGCCAGCAGCGGGGGGGGAAACTATGGCTACACCTTC
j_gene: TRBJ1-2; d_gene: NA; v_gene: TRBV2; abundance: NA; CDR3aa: CASSGAGLSYGYTF; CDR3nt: TGTGCCAGCAGTGGGGCAGGGTTAAGTTATGGCTACACCTTC
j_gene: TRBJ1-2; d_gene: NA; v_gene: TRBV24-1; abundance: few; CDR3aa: CATSGTSPINGYTF; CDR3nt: TGTGCCACCAGTGGGACAAGCCCCATCAACGGCTACACCTTC
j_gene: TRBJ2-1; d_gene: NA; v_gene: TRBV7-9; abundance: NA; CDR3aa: CASSQFGGSFNEQFF; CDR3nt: TGTGCCAGCAGCCAATTCGGAGGCAGCTTCAATGAGCAGTTCTTC
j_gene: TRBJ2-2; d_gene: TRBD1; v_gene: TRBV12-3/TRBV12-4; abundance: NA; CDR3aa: CASSPDRGRVTGELFF; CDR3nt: TGTGCCAGCAGTCCGGACAGGGGGCGGGTCACCGGGGAGCTGTTTTTT
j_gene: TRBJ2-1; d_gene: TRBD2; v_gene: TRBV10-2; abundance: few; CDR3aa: CASRVSGLSSYNEQFF; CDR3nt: TGCGCCAGCAGGGTTAGCGGGTTGAGCTCCTACAATGAGCAGTTCTTC
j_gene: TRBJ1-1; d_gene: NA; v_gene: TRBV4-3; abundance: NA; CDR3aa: CASSPSFYLGLGEAFF; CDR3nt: TGCGCCAGCAGCCCCAGTTTTTATCTGGGGTTGGGTGAAGCTTTCTTT
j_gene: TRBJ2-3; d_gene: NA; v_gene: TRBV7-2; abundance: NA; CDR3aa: CASSSVLTDTQYF; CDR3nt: TGTGCCAGCAGCTCGGTTCTTACAGATACGCAGTATTTT
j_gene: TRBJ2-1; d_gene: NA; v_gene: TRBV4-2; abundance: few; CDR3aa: CASSQEGTGDEQFF; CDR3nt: TGTGCCAGCAGCCAAGAAGGGACCGGGGATGAGCAGTTCTTC
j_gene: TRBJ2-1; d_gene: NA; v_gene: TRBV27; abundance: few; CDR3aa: CASSLGGGGPYNEQFF; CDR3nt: TGTGCCAGCAGTTTAGGGGGCGGGGGCCCTTACAATGAGCAGTTCTTC
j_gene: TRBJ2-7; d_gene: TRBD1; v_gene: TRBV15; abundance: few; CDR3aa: CATSEPGQGGKLGYEQYF; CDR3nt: TGTGCCACCAGTGAGCCGGGACAGGGTGGGAAGTTGGGCTACGAGCAGTACTTC
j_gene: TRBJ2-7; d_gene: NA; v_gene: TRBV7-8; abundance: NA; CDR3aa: CATQRGEQYF; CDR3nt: TGTGCCACCCAAAGGGGCGAGCAGTACTTC
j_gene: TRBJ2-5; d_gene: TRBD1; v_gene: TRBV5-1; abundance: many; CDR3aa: CASSDGTGRETQYF; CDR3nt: TGCGCCAGCAGCGACGGGACAGGGCGAGAGACCCAGTACTTC
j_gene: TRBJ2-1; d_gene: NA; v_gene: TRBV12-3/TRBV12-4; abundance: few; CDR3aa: CASSSRAGPEYNEQFF; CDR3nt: TGTGCCAGCAGCTCCCGCGCCGGGCCCGAGTACAATGAGCAGTTCTTC
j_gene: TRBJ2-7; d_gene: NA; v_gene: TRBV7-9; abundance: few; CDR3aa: CASSSYSQKSTYEQYF; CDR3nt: TGTGCCAGCAGCTCTTATAGCCAGAAATCTACCTACGAGCAGTACTTC
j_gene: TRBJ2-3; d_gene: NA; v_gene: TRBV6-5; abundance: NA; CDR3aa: CASKPNTKDTQYF; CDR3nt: TGTGCCAGCAAGCCCAATACAAAAGATACGCAGTATTTT
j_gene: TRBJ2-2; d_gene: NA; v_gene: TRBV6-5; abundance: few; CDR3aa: CASSYLQGRSTGELFF; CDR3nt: TGTGCCAGCAGTTACTTACAGGGACGGTCAACCGGGGAGCTGTTTTTT
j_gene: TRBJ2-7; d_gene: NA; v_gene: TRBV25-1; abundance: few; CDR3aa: CASSRTGGPYEQYF; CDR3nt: TGTGCCAGCAGTAGGACCGGTGGGCCCTACGAGCAGTACTTC
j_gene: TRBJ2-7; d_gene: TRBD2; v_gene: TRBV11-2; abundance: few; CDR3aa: CASSDGAVLAGQSYEQYF; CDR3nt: TGTGCCAGCAGCGACGGTGCGGTGTTAGCGGGGCAATCCTACGAGCAGTACTTC
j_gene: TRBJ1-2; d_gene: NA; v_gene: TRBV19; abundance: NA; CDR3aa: CASSEDGLRGYTF; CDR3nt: TGTGCCAGTAGTGAGGACGGGCTGCGGGGCTACACCTTC
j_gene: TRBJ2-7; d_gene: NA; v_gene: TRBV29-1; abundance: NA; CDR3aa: CSAADRSYEQYF; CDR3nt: TGCAGCGCCGCGGACCGATCCTACGAGCAGTACTTC
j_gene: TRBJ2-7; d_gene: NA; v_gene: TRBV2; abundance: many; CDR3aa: CASRPQPGGSPYGQYF; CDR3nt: TGTGCCAGCAGGCCCCAACCAGGTGGATCCCCCTACGGACAGTACTTC
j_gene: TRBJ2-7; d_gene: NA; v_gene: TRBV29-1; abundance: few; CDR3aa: CSVEVPPYEQYF; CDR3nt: TGCAGCGTTGAAGTTCCTCCCTACGAGCAGTACTTC
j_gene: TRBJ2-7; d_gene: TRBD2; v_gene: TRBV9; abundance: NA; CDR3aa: CASSVEPSGVSYEQYF; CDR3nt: TGTGCCAGCAGCGTAGAACCTAGCGGGGTGTCCTACGAGCAGTACTTC
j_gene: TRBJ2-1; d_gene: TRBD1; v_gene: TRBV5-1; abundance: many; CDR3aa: CASSLGQGASEQFF; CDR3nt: TGTGCCAGCAGCTTGGGACAGGGGGCATCTGAGCAGTTCTTC
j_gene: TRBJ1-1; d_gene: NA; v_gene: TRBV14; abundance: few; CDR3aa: CASSQFVNTEAFF; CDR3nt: TGTGCCAGCAGCCAATTCGTCAACACTGAAGCTTTCTTT
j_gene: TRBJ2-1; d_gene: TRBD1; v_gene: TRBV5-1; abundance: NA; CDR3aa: CASSWGQGGNEQFF; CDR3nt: TGCGCCAGCAGCTGGGGACAGGGAGGAAATGAGCAGTTCTTC
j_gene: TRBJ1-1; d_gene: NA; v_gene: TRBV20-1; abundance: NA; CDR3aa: CSAHQGWATEAFF; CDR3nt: TGCAGTGCGCACCAGGGTTGGGCTACTGAAGCTTTCTTT
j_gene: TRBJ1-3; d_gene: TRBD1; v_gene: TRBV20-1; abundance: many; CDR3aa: CSARHTTGTVGNTIYF; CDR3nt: TGCAGTGCTAGACACACTACCGGGACAGTTGGAAACACCATATATTTT
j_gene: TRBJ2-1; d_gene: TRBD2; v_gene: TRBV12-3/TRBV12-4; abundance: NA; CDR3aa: CASRGLAGVPNEQFF; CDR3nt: TGTGCCAGCAGAGGACTAGCGGGTGTACCGAATGAGCAGTTCTTC
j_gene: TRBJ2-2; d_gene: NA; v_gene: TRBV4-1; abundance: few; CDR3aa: CASSLPPGELFF; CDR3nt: TGCGCCAGCAGCCTACCCCCCGGGGAGCTGTTTTTT
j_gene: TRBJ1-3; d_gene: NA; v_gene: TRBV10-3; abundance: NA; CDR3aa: CAIMRDTTGNTIYF; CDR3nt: TGTGCCATCATGAGGGATACGACTGGAAACACCATATATTTT
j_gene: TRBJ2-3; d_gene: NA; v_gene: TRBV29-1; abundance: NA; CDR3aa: CSVGARSSSTDTQYF; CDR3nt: TGCAGCGTTGGGGCGAGGTCTTCTAGCACAGATACGCAGTATTTT
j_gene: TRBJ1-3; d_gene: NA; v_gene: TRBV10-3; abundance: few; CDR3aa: CATVQGNGNTIYF; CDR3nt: TGTGCCACCGTACAGGGTAATGGAAACACCATATATTTT
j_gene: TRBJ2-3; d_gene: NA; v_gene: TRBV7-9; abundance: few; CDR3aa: CASSLEGGNTDTQYF; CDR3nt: TGTGCCAGCAGCTTAGAGGGCGGTAACACAGATACGCAGTATTTT
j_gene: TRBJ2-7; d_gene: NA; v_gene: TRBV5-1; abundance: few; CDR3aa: CASSLLGAYTYEQYF; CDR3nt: TGCGCCAGCAGCTTGTTAGGAGCGTATACCTACGAGCAGTACTTC
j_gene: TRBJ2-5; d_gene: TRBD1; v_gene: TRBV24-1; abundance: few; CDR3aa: CATSESGQEYQETQYF; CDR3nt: TGTGCCACCAGTGAATCGGGACAGGAGTACCAAGAGACCCAGTACTTC